The source of this TCR beta chain is a study of CD8 T cells in Susac syndrome. 0.5 to 1 ug RNA was reverse transcribed with random hexamers. It was immunoSEQ multiplex PCR that amplified TCR beta CDR3 across 54 Vbeta and 13 Jbeta. TCRdb reprocessed the immunoSEQ multiplex PCR reads with MiXCR, giving one entry per CDR3 protein. There are over 150,000 distinct CDR3 sequences in the sample; about 95% occur only once, and 0.085% to 0.095% lies in the top ten. The CDR3 is 13 residues long. Trimming removed 0 bases from V and 5 bases from J, with 7 bases in between. Per the germline V gene, CDR1 is LGHDT and CDR2 is YNNKEL (reference sequence). Sequencing of TCR beta was undertaken in CD8+ and CD4+ T cells derived from blood. Stable or active relapsing-remitting multiple sclerosis, untreated and meeting revised McDonald criteria, defined the controls.

The source of this sequence is a human donor with multiple sclerosis. The genes are TRBV3-1 and TRBJ1-2, with D unresolved. Specimen: CD4+ T cells from PBMCs. The CDR3, as DNA: TGTGCCAGCAGCCAAGAACAGCTTTATGGCTACACCTTC. This codes for CASSQEQLYGYTF.